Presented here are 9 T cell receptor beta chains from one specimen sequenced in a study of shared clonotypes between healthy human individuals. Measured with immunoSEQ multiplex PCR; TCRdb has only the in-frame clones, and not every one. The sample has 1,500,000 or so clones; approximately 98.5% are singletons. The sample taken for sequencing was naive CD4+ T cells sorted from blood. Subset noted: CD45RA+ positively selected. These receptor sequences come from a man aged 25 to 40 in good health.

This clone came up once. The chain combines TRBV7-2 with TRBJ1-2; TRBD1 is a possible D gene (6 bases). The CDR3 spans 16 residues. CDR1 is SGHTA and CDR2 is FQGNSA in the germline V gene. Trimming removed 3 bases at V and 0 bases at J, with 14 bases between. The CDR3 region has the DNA TGTGCCAGCAGCTTGGGAACAGGGTCTACTAACTATGGCTACACCTTC. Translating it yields CASSLGTGSTNYGYTF.

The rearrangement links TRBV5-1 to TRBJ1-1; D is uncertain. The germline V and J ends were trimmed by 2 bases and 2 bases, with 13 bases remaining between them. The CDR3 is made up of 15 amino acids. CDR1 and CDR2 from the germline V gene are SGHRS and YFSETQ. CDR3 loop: CASSFIEAANTEAFF. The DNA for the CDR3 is TGCGCCAGCAGCTTTATTGAGGCCGCAAACACTGAAGCTTTCTTT.

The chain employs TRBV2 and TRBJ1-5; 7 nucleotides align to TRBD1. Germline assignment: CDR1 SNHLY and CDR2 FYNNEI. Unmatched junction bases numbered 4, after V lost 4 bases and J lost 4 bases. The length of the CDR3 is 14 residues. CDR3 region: CASSGGQVNQPQHF. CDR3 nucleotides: TGTGCCAGCAGTGGTGGACAGGTGAATCAGCCCCAGCATTTT. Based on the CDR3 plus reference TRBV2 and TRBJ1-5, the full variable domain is EPEVTQTPSHQVTQMGQEVILRCVPISNHLYFYWYRQILGQKVEFLVSFYNNEISEKSEIFDDQFSVERPDGSNFTLKIRSTKLEDSAMYFCASSGGQVNQPQHFGDGTRLSIL.

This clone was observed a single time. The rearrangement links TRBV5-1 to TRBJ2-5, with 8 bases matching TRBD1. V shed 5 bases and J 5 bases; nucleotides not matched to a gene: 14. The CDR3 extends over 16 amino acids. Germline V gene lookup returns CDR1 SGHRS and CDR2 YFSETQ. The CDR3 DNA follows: TGCGCCAGCAGACAGGCGACAGGGGCCGTAAGGGAGACCCAGTACTTC. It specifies CASRQATGAVRETQYF.

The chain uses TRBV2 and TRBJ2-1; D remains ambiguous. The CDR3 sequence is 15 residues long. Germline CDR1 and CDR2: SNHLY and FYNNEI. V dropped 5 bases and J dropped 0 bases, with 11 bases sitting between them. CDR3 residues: CASSLAPPSYNEQFF. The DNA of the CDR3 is TGTGCCAGCAGTTTAGCCCCCCCCTCCTACAATGAGCAGTTCTTC.

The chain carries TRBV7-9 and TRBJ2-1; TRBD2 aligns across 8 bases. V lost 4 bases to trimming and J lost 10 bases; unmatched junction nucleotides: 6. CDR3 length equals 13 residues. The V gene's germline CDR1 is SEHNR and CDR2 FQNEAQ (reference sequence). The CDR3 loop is CASSSSGRLEQFF. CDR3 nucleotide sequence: TGTGCCAGCAGCTCGAGCGGGAGACTGGAGCAGTTCTTC.

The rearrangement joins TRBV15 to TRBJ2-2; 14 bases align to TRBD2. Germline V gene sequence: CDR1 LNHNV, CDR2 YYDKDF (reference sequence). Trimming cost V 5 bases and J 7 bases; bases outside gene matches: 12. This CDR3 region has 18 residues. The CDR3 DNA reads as TGTGCCACCAGCCCGCCACCGGGACTAGCGGGAGCGGACGGGGAGCTGTTTTTT. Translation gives CATSPPPGLAGADGELFF.

DNA for the CDR3: TGTGCCATCAGTGAGGGGGCTAGCGGGACCCAAGAGACCCAGTACTTC. Protein: CAISEGASGTQETQYF. The rearrangement uses TRBV10-3 and TRBJ2-5; TRBD2 matches at 9 bases. V lost 2 bases to trimming and J lost 1 base; unmatched junction nucleotides: 5. The CDR3 loop spans 16 amino acids. CDR1 is ENHRY and CDR2 is SYGVKD in the germline V gene.

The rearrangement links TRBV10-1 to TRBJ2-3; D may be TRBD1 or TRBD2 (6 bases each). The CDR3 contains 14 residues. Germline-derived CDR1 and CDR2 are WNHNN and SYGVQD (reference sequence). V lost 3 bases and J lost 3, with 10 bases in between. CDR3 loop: CASSDEGGTDTQYF. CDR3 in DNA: TGCGCCAGCAGTGATGAGGGGGGAACAGATACGCAGTATTTT.